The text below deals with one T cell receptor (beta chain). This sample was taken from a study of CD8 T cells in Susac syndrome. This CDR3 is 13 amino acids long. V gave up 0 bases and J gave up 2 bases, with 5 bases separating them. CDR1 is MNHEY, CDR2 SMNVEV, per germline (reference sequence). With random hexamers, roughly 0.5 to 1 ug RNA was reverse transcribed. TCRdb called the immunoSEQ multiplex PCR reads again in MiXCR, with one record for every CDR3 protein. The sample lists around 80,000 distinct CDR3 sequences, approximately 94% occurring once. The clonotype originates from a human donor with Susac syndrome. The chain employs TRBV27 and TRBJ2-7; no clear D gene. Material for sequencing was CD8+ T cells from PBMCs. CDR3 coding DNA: TGTGCCAGCAGTTTATCGTCGGCCTACGAGCAGTACTTC. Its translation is CASSLSSAYEQYF.